This note documents a single T cell receptor beta chain sequence. The antigen is unknown. MiXCR, run by TCRdb on the 5' RACE reads, gives a single entry per CDR3 protein. The repertoire includes 250,000 to 350,000 distinct CDR3 sequences, approximately 4% of them detected once, and approximately 20% sits in the top ten. These data originate in a study of T cells after yellow fever vaccination. Points from the study as a whole: High-abundance clonotypes from the bulk population could contaminate FACS-sorted repertoires. The booster response re-showed most primary clones: 95% to 96% CD4, 88% CD8.

Germline CDR1 is SGHTA and CDR2 is FQGNSA. The CDR3 has 14 amino acids. The ends lost 5 bases at V and 7 bases at J; junction bases unmatched: 6. The specimen comprised PBMCs, sampled 15 days after the yellow fever booster vaccination. This TCR was sampled from a man aged 18 to 35 who received the YFV17D yellow fever vaccine. The J gene is TRBJ1-4, the V gene TRBV7-2; TRBD1 aligns across 8 bases. The CDR3 region has the DNA TGTGCCAGCAGCAGTCAGGGGGCCCGTGAAAAACTGTTTTTT. Its translation: CASSSQGAREKLFF.